Listed below are T cell receptor beta chains from one sample, sequenced in a study of regulatory T cells in long-lasting Graves disease. TCRdb fed the multiplex PCR reads into MiXCR, producing one record per CDR3 protein. The sample yields 200,000 to 250,000 distinct CDR3 sequences, 20% to 25% seen once. Here the sequenced sample was peripheral blood mononuclear cells (PBMCs), taken at new diagnosis, from a patient treated with antithyroid drugs. The source of these receptors is a female donor with Graves disease. Both conserved end residues are part of each CDR3. A D gene is named only where the DNA matches it firmly. Where a row states a size, it is once, few, many or the class of an expanded clone; other rows omit it.

TRBV12-3/TRBV12-4,NA,TRBJ1-6,many,TGTGCCAGCAGACATAGTAGATCCAATTCACCCCTCCACTTT,CASRHSRSNSPLHF
TRBV7-6,NA,TRBJ2-5,many,TGTGCCAGCAGCTTAGGGCGACAGGAGACCCAGTACTTC,CASSLGRQETQYF
TRBV14,NA,TRBJ2-7,few,TGTGCCAGCAGCCAAGAATTTGGGACCGACCTCTCCTACGAGCAGTACTTC,CASSQEFGTDLSYEQYF
TRBV20-1,NA,TRBJ1-6,many,TGCAGTGCTAGAGCGTTCCCAGGGAGGTCACCCCTCCACTTT,CSARAFPGRSPLHF
TRBV11-3,TRBD1,TRBJ2-5,NA,TGTGCCAGCAGCTTTGAGGGACAGGGGTGGAAGACCCAGTACTTC,CASSFEGQGWKTQYF
TRBV20-1,TRBD1,TRBJ2-1,many,TGCAGTGCTAGGGCTACAGGGGGCGCTTCGTACAATGAGCAGTTCTTC,CSARATGGASYNEQFF
TRBV20-1,NA,TRBJ1-2,many,TGCAGTGCTAGACGGTCCGGGAACTATGGCTACACCTTC,CSARRSGNYGYTF
TRBV15,NA,TRBJ1-1,NA,TGTGCCACCAGCAGAGACACAGGGATTGAAGCTTTCTTT,CATSRDTGIEAFF
TRBV12-3/TRBV12-4,TRBD2,TRBJ2-7,NA,TGTGCCAGCAGCACCGGGACTAGCGCGGTGCAGTACTTC,CASSTGTSAVQYF
TRBV6-2/TRBV6-3,TRBD2,TRBJ2-7,many,TGTGCCAGCAGTTCGGCGGGACTAGCGGGAGACGAGCAGTACTTC,CASSSAGLAGDEQYF
TRBV16,NA,TRBJ1-4,NA,TGTGCCAGCGGGCAGCCTAATGAAAAACTGTTTTTT,CASGQPNEKLFF
TRBV6-4,TRBD2,TRBJ2-1,NA,TGTGCCAGCAGTGACTCGATTAGCGGGGCCCACAATGAGCAGTTCTTC,CASSDSISGAHNEQFF
TRBV5-1,NA,TRBJ1-6,NA,TGCGCCAGCAGCTTGGAATTACAGGGTTACTCACCCCTCCACTTT,CASSLELQGYSPLHF
TRBV5-1,NA,TRBJ2-1,NA,TGTGCCAGCAGCTTGGCGGACAGCTCCTACAATGGGCAGTTCTTC,CASSLADSSYNGQFF
TRBV5-5,TRBD2,TRBJ2-5,NA,TGTGCCAGCAGCTTGAGGGTGACTAGCGGGGGGCCTTACCAAGAGACCCAGTACTTC,CASSLRVTSGGPYQETQYF
TRBV9,NA,TRBJ2-7,many,TGTGCCAGCAGCCCCCACCGGGCGGACGAGCAGTACTTC,CASSPHRADEQYF
TRBV7-3,TRBD2,TRBJ2-7,NA,TGTGCCAGCAGCCTCAGCGGGGGGGGCGAGCAGTACTTC,CASSLSGGGEQYF
TRBV9,TRBD2,TRBJ2-1,many,TGTGCCAGCAGTAAGTACAGCGGGAGTTCCTACAATGAGCAGTTCTTC,CASSKYSGSSYNEQFF
TRBV20-1,NA,TRBJ1-5,NA,TGCAGTGCTAGAGACAGCCAGAGCAATCAGCCCCAGCATTTT,CSARDSQSNQPQHF
TRBV12-3/TRBV12-4,NA,TRBJ2-5,many,TGTGCCAGCAGCCGGGACACCGGGATCGGCCAGTACTTC,CASSRDTGIGQYF
TRBV7-8,TRBD1,TRBJ2-7,many,TGTGCCAGCAGCTCCACGACAGGGATGGGCTACGAGCAGTACTTC,CASSSTTGMGYEQYF
TRBV12-3/TRBV12-4,NA,TRBJ1-2,many,TGTGCCAGCAGTTTAATGTTAGGACATGGCTACACCTTC,CASSLMLGHGYTF
TRBV2,NA,TRBJ1-5,many,TGTGCCAGCAGCGCGAAAGGGGGTAGTCAGCCCCAGCATTTT,CASSAKGGSQPQHF
TRBV28,NA,TRBJ1-2,many,TGTGCCAGCAGTCCCCCTTTCTTTGGGGACGGGTTTGATGGCTACACCTTC,CASSPPFFGDGFDGYTF
TRBV5-1,TRBD2,TRBJ2-2,many,TGCGCCAGCAGCCGTAGAACTAGCGGGAGATCCCAAAACACCGGGGAGCTGTTTTTT,CASSRRTSGRSQNTGELFF
TRBV12-3/TRBV12-4,NA,TRBJ2-5,many,TGTGCCAGCAGTTTCTTCCCCGAGGAGACCCAGTACTTC,CASSFFPEETQYF
TRBV7-9,TRBD1,TRBJ2-3,many,TGTGCCAGCAGCTTAGCCAGGGGGCGCGAAGATACGCAGTATTTT,CASSLARGREDTQYF
TRBV7-9,NA,TRBJ2-7,many,TGTGCCAGCAGCCTTGAATTCACCGAGCAGTACTTC,CASSLEFTEQYF
TRBV6-2/TRBV6-3,NA,TRBJ2-7,NA,TGTGCCAGCAGTGAAACTGAGGAGCAGTACTTC,CASSETEEQYF
TRBV7-2,NA,TRBJ1-6,many,TGTGCCAGCAGCTTAGCAAACCAGGCGAATTCACCCCTCCACTTT,CASSLANQANSPLHF
TRBV28,NA,TRBJ1-4,many,TGTGCCAGCAGTTTGTGGGGAGGCTCAACTAATGAAAAACTGTTTTTT,CASSLWGGSTNEKLFF
TRBV4-3,TRBD1,TRBJ2-4,many,TGCGCCAGCAGCTGGGACAGAACCAAAAACATTCAGTACTTC,CASSWDRTKNIQYF
TRBV19,TRBD2,TRBJ2-1,once,TGTGCCAGTAGTACGCAACTAGCGTGGGGGGTTAACAATGAGCAGTTCTTC,CASSTQLAWGVNNEQFF
TRBV20-1,NA,TRBJ1-2,few,TGCAGTGCTAGAGCATATGGCTACACCTTC,CSARAYGYTF
TRBV10-3,TRBD2,TRBJ2-7,many,TGTGCCATCAGTGTGGGCGGGAGGGAGTCCTACGAGCAGTACTTC,CAISVGGRESYEQYF
TRBV3-1,NA,TRBJ1-1,many,TGTGCCAGCAGCCAAGATTTACGCAGGAACACTGAAGCTTTCTTT,CASSQDLRRNTEAFF
TRBV4-1,NA,TRBJ1-1,few,TGTGCCAGCAGCCGACAAGAAGGGGGGGCTTTCTTT,CASSRQEGGAFF
TRBV11-3,NA,TRBJ2-2,many,TGTGCCAGCAGCAGAGGGGGGGAGGGCCTAACCGGGGAGCTGTTTTTT,CASSRGGEGLTGELFF
TRBV28,TRBD2,TRBJ2-4,many,TGTGCCAGCCAAGCGGGGAACAAAAACATTCAGTACTTC,CASQAGNKNIQYF
TRBV6-5,NA,TRBJ1-2,many,TGTGCCAGCAGTTCTCGACAAGCCCTCCCCTATGGCTACACCTTC,CASSSRQALPYGYTF
TRBV7-9,NA,TRBJ1-1,many,TGTGCCAGCAGCTCGGGACCCTCAAAGTACCTTGAAGCTTTCTTT,CASSSGPSKYLEAFF
TRBV5-1,TRBD2,TRBJ2-7,many,TGCGCCAGCAGCAATAGCGGGGGGCTCTCCTACGAGCAGTACTTC,CASSNSGGLSYEQYF
TRBV9,NA,TRBJ1-2,few,TGTGCCAGCAACCACTCTGGCGGCTACACCTTC,CASNHSGGYTF
TRBV11-3,TRBD1,TRBJ2-1,many,TGTGCCAGCAGCCCCCGGACAGGGGGCGGGAATGAGCAGTTCTTC,CASSPRTGGGNEQFF
TRBV5-1,NA,TRBJ1-2,many,TGTGCCAGCAGCTTGGAGCTCGGATCCTATGGCTACACCTTC,CASSLELGSYGYTF
TRBV5-1,TRBD1,TRBJ1-1,many,TGCGCCAGCAGCCCCTCCGGGACAGTCACTGAAGCTTTCTTT,CASSPSGTVTEAFF
TRBV5-5,NA,TRBJ2-1,many,TGCGCCAGCAGCTTGGGAGGGGGCGCGGGAAATGAGCAGTTCTTC,CASSLGGGAGNEQFF
TRBV28,NA,TRBJ1-1,NA,TGTGCCGTGTGGGGACTGCGCATACCCATGAACACTGAAGCTTTCTTT,CAVWGLRIPMNTEAFF
TRBV7-9,NA,TRBJ1-5,many,TGTGCCAGCAGCGGGGGGGACAGCAATCAGCCCCAGCATTTT,CASSGGDSNQPQHF
TRBV29-1,NA,TRBJ2-7,many,TGCAGCGTTGGGGGCAGGGCAACCTACGAGCAGTACTTC,CSVGGRATYEQYF
TRBV19,TRBD2,TRBJ2-1,NA,TGTGCCAGTAGTATATCGGGGGGGCAGATCTTCAATGAGCAGTTCTTC,CASSISGGQIFNEQFF
TRBV6-1,TRBD1,TRBJ1-2,many,TGTGCCAGCAGGACAGCCAGGGGGCCTGGCTATGGCTACACCTTC,CASRTARGPGYGYTF
TRBV3-1,NA,TRBJ1-6,NA,TGTGCCAGCAGCCAAGTCGAGGGTTGGGCCTATAATTCACCCCTCCACTTT,CASSQVEGWAYNSPLHF
TRBV7-2,TRBD2,TRBJ2-7,many,TGTGCCAGCAGCTTAGGTGGTAGCGGGGGGGACGAGCAGTACTTC,CASSLGGSGGDEQYF
TRBV4-3,NA,TRBJ1-2,NA,TGCGCCAGCAGCCCAGGTGGGTGGAACGCTAACTATGGCTACACCTTC,CASSPGGWNANYGYTF
TRBV20-1,NA,TRBJ2-7,many,TGCAGTGCGATATACTACGAGCAGTACTTC,CSAIYYEQYF
TRBV6-4,NA,TRBJ2-3,NA,TGTGCCAGCAGTGCAAGGGAAGAAGATACGCAGTATTTT,CASSAREEDTQYF
TRBV7-3,NA,TRBJ2-2,NA,TGTGCCAGCAGCTTAGGGGTGGGCACCGGGGAGCTGTTTTTT,CASSLGVGTGELFF
TRBV6-1,TRBD2,TRBJ2-1,few,TGTGCCAGCAGTCGTGGGCAACCGGGACTAGCGGGAGGGCGGGGGTTATACAATGAGCAGTTCTTC,CASSRGQPGLAGGRGLYNEQFF
TRBV28,TRBD2,TRBJ2-7,many,TGTGCCAGCAGCCTAGGACTAGCGGCGGGGGAGCAGTACTTC,CASSLGLAAGEQYF